A single sample is the source of the 14 T cell receptor beta chains below, sequenced in a study of OX40 agonist ivuxolimab in advanced cancers. Libraries were prepared by immunoSEQ multiplex PCR; TCRdb keeps only in-frame clonotypes and omits some of them. The sample carries approximately 60,000 clones, around four fifths recorded once. Sequencing was performed on CD4+ or CD8+ T cells sorted from blood, taken in a trial of the OX40 agonist ivuxolimab. These receptors originate from an adult with an advanced solid tumor such as melanoma, head and neck, liver or kidney cancer.

The chain combines TRBV7-6 with TRBJ2-7; no clear D gene. The V gene's germline CDR1 is SGHVS and CDR2 FNYEAQ. The ends were cut back, 3 bases at V and 2 bases at J, with 5 bases in the middle. CDR3 size: 12 residues. The CDR3 DNA sequence: TGTGCCAGCAGCTTTAACCCCTACGAGCAGTACTTC. Residues: CASSFNPYEQYF.

CDR3 region: CASSLVGGTEQYF. In nucleotides, the CDR3 is TGTGCCAGCAGCTTAGTCGGGGGTACGGAGCAGTACTTC. The gene calls are TRBV7-2 and TRBJ2-7; tentative D call: TRBD2 (6 bases). The CDR3 totals 13 residues. Trimming pared 1 base from V and 7 bases from J, leaving 11 bases between. CDR1 is SGHTA, CDR2 FQGNSA, per germline.

CDR3 loop: CASSLWARTPYEQYF. The CDR3 region has the DNA TGTGCCAGCAGCTTATGGGCTAGGACACCTTACGAGCAGTACTTC. The rearrangement links TRBV5-6 to TRBJ2-5; tentative D call: TRBD1 (5 bases). Near its end, the DNA agrees better with TRBJ2-7, so the J call may be wrong. This CDR3 has 15 residues. Germline V gene sequence: CDR1 SGHDT, CDR2 YYEEEE.

The gene calls are TRBV7-2 and TRBJ2-1; D is unresolved. The V gene's germline CDR1 is SGHTA and CDR2 FQGNSA. The CDR3 runs 16 residues. Trimming stripped 3 bases from V and 0 bases from J, with 12 bases between. CDR3 nucleotides: TGTGCCAGCAGCTTTGGCCCCGTCAGCTCCTACAATGAGCAGTTCTTC. Translating it yields CASSFGPVSSYNEQFF. The variable domain in full, completed from reference TRBV7-2 and TRBJ2-1, reads GAGVSQSPSNKVTEKGKDVELRCDPISGHTALYWYRQSLGQGLEFLIYFQGNSAPDKSGLPSDRFSAERTGGSVSTLTIQRTQQEDSAVYLCASSFGPVSSYNEQFFGPGTRLTVL.

This clone occurred once. The chain couples TRBV10-3 to TRBJ2-3, with D perhaps being TRBD1 or TRBD2 (6 bases each). The V and J ends lost 6 bases and 3 bases respectively, with 16 bases between them. The germline CDR1 and CDR2 sequences are ENHRY and SYGVKD. This CDR3 has 15 amino acids. CDR3 amino acids: CAISAQGGLTDTQYF. In DNA form, the CDR3 reads TGTGCCATCAGCGCTCAAGGGGGGCTAACAGATACGCAGTATTTT.

This clone showed up just a few times. The rearrangement joins TRBV7-9 to TRBJ2-1, with 13 bases that match TRBD2. The CDR3 runs to 16 residues. Per the germline V gene, CDR1 is SEHNR and CDR2 is FQNEAQ (reference sequence). Trimming cost V 5 bases and J 4 bases; bases outside gene matches: 5. The CDR3 loop reads CASSGTSGDNYNEQFF. The CDR3 bases are TGTGCCAGCAGCGGGACTAGCGGGGACAATTACAATGAGCAGTTCTTC.

V gene TRBV6-6 combines with J gene TRBJ2-1; maybe TRBD2 (6 bases). Germline V gene sequence: CDR1 MNHNY, CDR2 SVGAGI (reference sequence). The CDR3 is 15 residues long. V lost 7 bases and J lost 4, with 17 bases in between. CDR3 nucleotide sequence: TGTGCCAGCACCCGAAGCGGGCCAAATTACAATGAGCAGTTCTTC. This translates into CASTRSGPNYNEQFF.

V and J are TRBV29-1 and TRBJ2-6; tentatively, D is TRBD1 (6 bases). Trimming removed 4 bases at V and 0 bases at J, with 13 bases between. Per the germline V gene, CDR1 is SQVTM and CDR2 is ANQGSEA. The CDR3 covers 16 residues. The CDR3 sequence: CSVGSGQGSGANVLTF. DNA for the CDR3: TGCAGCGTTGGATCGGGACAAGGCTCTGGGGCCAACGTCCTGACTTTC.

There are a few counts of this clone. The genes are TRBV7-6 and TRBJ2-1; possibly TRBD2 for D (5 bases). The CDR3 consists of 14 residues. Trimming cost V 1 base and J 7 bases, with 11 bases left between them. The germline V gene has CDR1 SGHVS and CDR2 FNYEAQ. CDR3 coding DNA: TGTGCCAGCAGCTTAGGTACTAGTATTAATGAGCAGTTCTTC. This codes for CASSLGTSINEQFF.

The V gene is TRBV6-1, the J gene TRBJ1-5; D not certain. The germline V gene has CDR1 MNHNS and CDR2 SASEGT. Trimming cost V 4 bases and J 4 bases, with 8 bases left between them. The CDR3 sequence is 13 residues long. Here the CDR3 reads CASSAGGNQPQHF. Written as DNA, the CDR3 is TGTGCCAGCAGTGCAGGCGGAAATCAGCCCCAGCATTTT.

The chain has TRBV5-1 and TRBJ1-1, with 7 bases identical to TRBD1. Germline values: CDR1 SGHRS, CDR2 YFSETQ. The CDR3 has 14 residues. With V trimmed by 5 bases and J by 6 bases, 10 bases remained unmatched. The CDR3 region is CASSDQGGIAEAFF. The CDR3 bases are TGCGCCAGCAGTGATCAGGGGGGAATTGCTGAAGCTTTCTTT.

The DNA of the CDR3 is TGCGCCAGCAGCCAACCCTGGAGAGGGGCAGGGGAGCAGTACTTC. Its translation: CASSQPWRGAGEQYF. The V gene is TRBV4-1, the J gene TRBJ2-7, with D possibly called TRBD1 or TRBD2 (5 bases each). Per the germline V gene, CDR1 is MGHRA and CDR2 is YSYEKL. V lost 2 bases to trimming and J lost 7 bases, with 18 bases between them. CDR3 length: 15 residues.

This clone was seen only once. The chain combines TRBV27 with TRBJ2-1; D perhaps matches TRBD2 (6 bases). The CDR3 runs 13 residues. CDR1 MNHEY and CDR2 SMNVEV come from the germline V gene (reference sequence). V was pared by 3 bases and J by 9 bases, with 12 bases between. CDR3 in DNA: TGTGCCAGCAGTTTGTGGCAGGGAGGTGAGCAGTTCTTC. Translation: CASSLWQGGEQFF.

The chain links TRBV5-5 to TRBJ2-1; no definite D call. Germline assignment: CDR1 SGHKS and CDR2 YYEKEE (reference sequence). The CDR3 has 17 residues. Trimming stripped 4 bases from V and 0 bases from J, with 17 bases between. The CDR3 here is CASSQDLTFSSYNEQFF. CDR3 DNA: TGTGCCAGCAGCCAAGATCTGACCTTCAGCTCCTACAATGAGCAGTTCTTC.